These 3 T cell receptor beta chains share one sample of origin, sequenced in a study of cytomegalovirus exposure and HLA in healthy donors. PCR amplification relied on 60 Vbeta primers (plus 13 Jbeta primers). Assay: immunoSEQ multiplex PCR; the TCRdb copy retains only in-frame clones and omits some. The sample yields roughly 180,000 clones, 80% to 85% seen once. The sequenced sample was PBMCs. The receptors were gathered from a man aged 25 to 40 in good health and CMV-seronegative.

The V and J genes are TRBV28 and TRBJ2-1; 8 positions match TRBD1. The CDR3 length is 12 residues. V gave up 8 bases and J gave up 9 bases; unmatched junction bases: 6. Germline V gene data show CDR1 as MDHEN and CDR2 as SYDVKM. The CDR3 coding sequence is TGTGCCAGCTTGGCAGGGGGCGGTGAGCAGTTCTTC. It specifies CASLAGGGEQFF.

The chain uses TRBV7-2 and TRBJ2-1; no firm D call. With 3 bases removed from V and 1 base from J, the gap between germline ends came to 10 bases. Looked up from germline, CDR1 is SGHTA and CDR2 is FQGNSA. The CDR3 is 15 residues long. The CDR3 here is CASSLTGSSYNEQFF. CDR3 sequence (DNA): TGTGCCAGCAGCTTGACTGGAAGTTCCTACAATGAGCAGTTCTTC.

This chain connects TRBV6-5 to TRBJ2-7; 12 nucleotides align to TRBD2. Losses at the gene ends were 6 bases for V and 4 bases for J; bases not matched to a gene: 4. The CDR3 length is 14 residues. Germline values: CDR1 MNHEY, CDR2 SVGAGI. Written as DNA, the CDR3 is TGTGCCAGCAGGATGACTAGCGGGAGTTACGAGCAGTACTTC. Protein product: CASRMTSGSYEQYF.